This T cell receptor (beta chain) comes out of a study of blood T cells in healthy people across ages. Study results and caveats: Age advanced and TCR beta diversity per million T cells fell, roughly linearly. Considered underestimates were the diversity estimates obtained from one million T cells.

Per the germline V gene, CDR1 is SGHRS and CDR2 is YFSETQ. The CDR3 is 18 amino acids. The use of a sample-barcoded 5' primer and a J-beta primer mix characterized a second PCR of roughly 6 to 11 cycles. Template switching added a 12-random-nucleotide identifier to every cDNA molecule. TCRdb re-called the 5' RACE reads with MiXCR, one entry per CDR3 protein. This sample has about 1,500,000 distinct CDR3 sequences, with approximately 28% found just once. Points on this clonotype: What it binds is not known. One junction end does not reproduce the germline sequence, and a read error may be involved.

V is TRBV5-1 and J is TRBJ1-4; D possibly corresponds to TRBD1 (5 bases). The specimen was blood. The TCR sequence derives from a woman under 40 in good health. The chain's CDR3 is CAGSLGQGLSTTNEKLFF. The CDR3 DNA sequence: TGCGCCGGCAGCTTGGGTCAGGGCCTATCGACAACTAATGAAAAACTGTTTTTT. Drawing the rest from reference TRBV5-1 and TRBJ1-4, the complete variable domain is KAGVTQTPRYLIKTRGQQVTLSCSPISGHRSVSWYQQTPGQGLQFLFEYFSETQRNKGNFPGRFSGRQFSNSRSEMNVSTLELGDSALYLCAGSLGQGLSTTNEKLFFGSGTQLSVL.